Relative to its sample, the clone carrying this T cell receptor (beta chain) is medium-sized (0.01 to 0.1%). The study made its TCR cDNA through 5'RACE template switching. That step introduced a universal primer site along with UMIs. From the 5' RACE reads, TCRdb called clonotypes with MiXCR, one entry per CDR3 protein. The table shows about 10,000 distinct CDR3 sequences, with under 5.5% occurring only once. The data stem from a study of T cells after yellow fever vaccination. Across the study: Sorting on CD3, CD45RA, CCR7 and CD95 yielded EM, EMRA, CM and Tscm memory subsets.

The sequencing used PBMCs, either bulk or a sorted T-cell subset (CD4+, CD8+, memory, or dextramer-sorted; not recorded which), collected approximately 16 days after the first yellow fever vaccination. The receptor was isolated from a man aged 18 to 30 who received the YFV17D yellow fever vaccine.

The CDR3 loop is CASSLLVAGGQETQYF. As DNA, the CDR3 is TGTGCCAGCAGCTTGCTCGTAGCGGGGGGCCAAGAGACCCAGTACTTC. The chain has TRBV5-5 and TRBJ2-5; TRBD2 matches at 10 bases. V was pared by 1 base and J by 1 base, with 4 bases of the junction left unmatched. Germline loops: CDR1 SGHKS, CDR2 YYEKEE (reference sequence). The CDR3 runs 16 residues.